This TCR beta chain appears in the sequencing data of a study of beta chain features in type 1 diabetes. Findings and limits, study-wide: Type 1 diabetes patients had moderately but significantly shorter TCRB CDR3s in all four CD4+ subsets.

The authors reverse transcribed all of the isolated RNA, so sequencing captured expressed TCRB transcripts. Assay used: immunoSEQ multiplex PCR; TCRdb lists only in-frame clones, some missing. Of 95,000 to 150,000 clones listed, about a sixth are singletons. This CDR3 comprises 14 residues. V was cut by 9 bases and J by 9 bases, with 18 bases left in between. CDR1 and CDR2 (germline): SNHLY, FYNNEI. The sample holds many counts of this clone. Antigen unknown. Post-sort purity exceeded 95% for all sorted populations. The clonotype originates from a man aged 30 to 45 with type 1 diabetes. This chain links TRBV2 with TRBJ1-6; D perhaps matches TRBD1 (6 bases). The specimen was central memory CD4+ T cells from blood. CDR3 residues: CARGGTGSASPLHF. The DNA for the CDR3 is TGTGCCAGGGGGGGCACAGGGTCGGCTTCACCCCTCCACTTT.